A selection of T cell receptor beta chains follows, all from one sample in a study of T cell responses to AZD1222 COVID-19 vaccine. Profiled with immunoSEQ multiplex PCR; TCRdb holds only in-frame clones, not every one. Of tens of thousands of clones listed, more than 80% are singletons. Source: peripheral blood, taken on day 0 of AZD1222 vaccination. Receptor source: an adult in good health. The CDR3 runs from the conserved cysteine through the conserved F or W. A D gene is named only where the DNA matches it firmly. Clone size is stated in some rows and not others, as once, few, many or a class when expanded.

d_call j_call v_call clone_size cdr3_aa cdr3_nt
TRBD2 TRBJ2-1 TRBV27 . CASSFSGSSYNEQFF TGTGCCAGCAGTTTTAGCGGGAGCTCCTACAATGAGCAGTTCTTC
. TRBJ2-5 TRBV21-1 . CASSKPDADSQETQYF TGTGCCAGCAGCAAGCCCGATGCGGACAGCCAAGAGACCCAGTACTTC
TRBD2 TRBJ2-1 TRBV28 . CASSFTSSGRNEQFF TGTGCCAGCAGTTTTACCTCTAGCGGGAGAAATGAGCAGTTCTTC
. TRBJ2-2 TRBV13 once CASSLVGQPPTGELFF TGTGCCAGCAGCTTAGTCGGTCAGCCACCCACCGGGGAGCTGTTTTTT
. TRBJ1-5 TRBV4-2 . CASSPGTTSNQPQHF TGTGCCAGCAGCCCGGGGACTACTAGCAATCAGCCCCAGCATTTT
. TRBJ1-2 TRBV28 . CASSLPHVTSVGGYTF TGTGCCAGCAGTTTACCCCACGTGACAAGCGTGGGCGGCTACACCTTC
. TRBJ1-2 TRBV11-2 few CASSLRGRGRGAYGYTF TGTGCCAGCAGCTTGAGGGGCCGAGGCAGGGGCGCCTATGGCTACACCTTC
TRBD2 TRBJ2-3 TRBV18 . CASSPTSAYTDTQYF TGTGCCAGCTCACCAACTAGCGCATACACAGATACGCAGTATTTT
TRBD2 TRBJ2-7 TRBV11-2 . CASRLGTSGRYEQYF TGTGCCAGCAGATTAGGGACTAGCGGGAGGTACGAGCAGTACTTC
. TRBJ1-2 TRBV30 . CAWSTGRYGYTF TGTGCCTGGAGTACCGGGCGATATGGCTACACCTTC
. TRBJ2-1 TRBV11-2 . CASSSGTFYNEQFF TGTGCCAGCAGCTCTGGGACTTTTTACAATGAGCAGTTCTTC
. TRBJ1-2 TRBV7-9 . CASSLGHRGYGYTF TGTGCCAGCAGCTTAGGTCACAGAGGATATGGCTACACCTTC
. TRBJ2-7 TRBV4-1 . CASSQDWQASYEQYF TGCGCCAGCAGCCAAGATTGGCAGGCGTCCTACGAGCAGTACTTC
TRBD1 TRBJ1-2 TRBV7-9 . CASSSQGADYGYTF TGTGCCAGCAGCTCTCAGGGGGCGGACTATGGCTACACCTTC
TRBD1 TRBJ1-1 TRBV27 few CASSSGQGKGTEAFF TGTGCCAGCAGTTCGGGACAGGGTAAGGGAACTGAAGCTTTCTTT
TRBD2 TRBJ2-1 TRBV15 . CATSKRWGLAGGGEQFF TGTGCCACCAGTAAAAGGTGGGGTCTAGCGGGAGGAGGGGAGCAGTTCTTC
TRBD1 TRBJ1-4 TRBV3-1/TRBV3-2 . CASSLQGASNEKLFF TGTGCCAGCAGCCTCCAGGGGGCTTCTAATGAAAAACTGTTTTTT
TRBD2 TRBJ2-1 TRBV24-1 . CATSDLGLANEQFF TGTGCCACCAGTGATTTGGGACTAGCGAATGAGCAGTTCTTC
. TRBJ2-3 TRBV18 . CASSPLGTSTDTQYF TGTGCCAGCTCACCATTGGGGACTAGCACAGATACGCAGTATTTT
. TRBJ1-6 TRBV7-9 . CASSLSVDSPLHF TGTGCCAGCAGCTTAAGTGTAGATTCACCCCTCCACTTT
TRBD2 TRBJ2-1 TRBV5-4 . CASSLGTSGVGAYNEQFF TGTGCCAGCAGCCTCGGGACTAGCGGGGTTGGGGCCTACAATGAGCAGTTCTTC
. TRBJ2-5 TRBV5-4 once CASSSRETQYF TGTGCCAGCAGCTCCCGGGAGACCCAGTACTTC
. TRBJ1-5 TRBV6-1 . CASSDRDVEPQHF TGTGCCAGCAGTGATCGGGATGTAGAGCCCCAGCATTTT
. TRBJ2-5 TRBV7-2 . CASSRTAKEETQYF TGTGCCAGCAGCCGGACAGCTAAGGAAGAGACCCAGTACTTC
TRBD1 TRBJ2-6 TRBV27 . CASRTDRAGANVLTF TGTGCCAGCAGAACTGACAGGGCTGGGGCCAACGTCCTGACTTTC
. TRBJ2-7 TRBV14 . CASSQDSTYEQYF TGTGCCAGCAGTCAGGACAGCACCTACGAGCAGTACTTC
TRBD1 TRBJ1-2 TRBV2 . CASSEPGQAFYGYTF TGTGCCAGCAGTGAACCGGGACAGGCCTTCTATGGCTACACCTTC